This T cell receptor (beta chain) was identified in a study of blood T cell repertoires in COVID-19 (TCRdb year 2020). Notes on the research overall: Samples covering the acute and convalescent phases of COVID-19 were provided by collaborators in the United States, Italy and Spain. The material from the prospective study consisted of cDNA or gDNA derived from T cells, B-cell-depleted T cells, or PBMCs. The dataset comprised deeply sampled blood TCRbeta repertoires from subjects exposed to, actively infected with, or recovered from COVID-19. The repertoires were made available in a free public database intended to serve as a resource for research on the immune response to SARS-CoV-2. Samples were obtained from the ongoing ImmuneRACE study (first 160 participants) and from 1,254 subjects provided by 6 global collaborators. Sample metadata almost always included a de-identified subject ID, COVID-19 status, age in years and sex. HLA class I and class II types, where available, came from metadata supplied by the sample provider rather than from assay-based typing.

CDR1 MDHEN and CDR2 SYDVKM were looked up in the germline V gene. V ends up 0 bases short and J 5 bases short, with an unmatched junction base count of 3. Its CDR3 holds 15 amino acids, cysteine through phenylalanine. Only CDR3 DNA is held: 45 bases, read in frame from base 1. As concerns this clone: This receptor's antigen is unknown. Base qualities are missing; no much larger clone stands one base away.

The immunoSEQ Assay, a bias-controlled multiplex PCR, was used to amplify TCRbeta CDR3 regions from genomic DNA. Processing in the source paper ran as follows. The number of nucleated cells in each sample was estimated by amplification of reference gene primers within the assay. To quantify the absolute abundance of each unique TCRbeta CDR3 rearrangement, sequence reads were collapsed and filtered. For each sample, productive Simpson clonality was calculated by taking the square root of Simpson's diversity index across productive rearrangements. The table comes from immuneACCESS by way of TCRdb, which keeps in-frame sequences with V and J called. Part of the clones is missing from these tables; in studies checked, under half for an unresolved V gene and the rest for unknown reasons. The V and J calls and the clone size are those of that table, but D and trimming were determined from the DNA. The sample records 110,000 or so clones, around 90% of which are singletons. The ten biggest clones cover roughly 4.4% of the sample.

Each collaborating institution followed its own protocols to collect whole blood in K2EDTA tubes. Collaborator samples were shipped for TCRbeta analysis as frozen whole blood, isolated PBMCs, or DNA extracted from either sample type. Overall results and qualifications from the work: The amount of clinical and demographic metadata varied by source and participant and was provided uncurated.

Sequencing was carried out using peripheral blood. This receptor chain uses TRBV28 and TRBJ2-1, with 8 junctional bases fitting TRBD2. The TCR was taken from a woman aged 50 to 60 with acute or convalescent COVID-19. For the CDR3, the sequence is CASSLWREVNNEQFF. The nucleotide sequence is TGTGCCAGCAGTTTATGGCGGGAGGTTAACAATGAGCAGTTCTTC.